This TCR beta chain was found in a study of shared clonotypes between healthy human individuals. About the study: Aged 18 to 49, the donors were two women and a few men. Overall study findings and caveats: It was observed that approximately 5% of naive CD4 clonotypes were shared across several donors.

This CDR3 comprises 18 residues. Recent vaccinations or acute infections were absent in the healthy HIV-negative adult donors. Partitioning of CD4+ cells yielded a CD45RA+ naive subset and a CD45RA-negative memory subset. Profiled with immunoSEQ multiplex PCR; TCRdb holds only in-frame clones, not every one. Of around 2.1 million clones listed, approximately 95% are singletons. A remark on this clone: Its antigen is currently unknown.

V is TRBV12-1 and J is TRBJ1-2; no DNA check was done on the table's D call, TRBD1. TRBV12-1 is a documented pseudogene. Input material: naive CD4+ T cells sorted from blood. Documented subset: CD45RA+ positively selected. The origin of this receptor is a man younger than 30 in good health. The CDR3 nucleotides read TGTGCCAGCAGCTTTGAGACAGGGCGGATCTTCCCTCTCTATGGCTACACCTTC. It translates to CASSFETGRIFPLYGYTF.